Below, 6 T cell receptor beta chains from the same sample are listed, as sequenced in a study of T cell changes during pregnancy in multiple sclerosis. Clones were sequenced by immunoSEQ multiplex PCR, and TCRdb holds only the in-frame ones, with some missing. The data contain around 100,000 clones, around 93% of them singletons. The sample in question was peripheral blood, obtained before pregnancy. The receptors were gathered from a female donor with multiple sclerosis, enrolled in a pregnancy study.

This chain joins TRBV5-1 and TRBJ2-1; 12 bases line up with TRBD1. The germline V gene encodes CDR1 SGHRS and CDR2 YFSETQ. After removal of 5 bases from V and 3 bases from J, the junction contained 9 bases not matched to a gene. There are 17 residues in the CDR3. The CDR3 loop reads CASRPGTGGWVYNEQFF. In DNA, the CDR3 is TGCGCCAGCAGACCCGGGACAGGGGGCTGGGTCTACAATGAGCAGTTCTTC. The full variable domain, with the rest looked up from reference TRBV5-1 and TRBJ2-1, is KAGVTQTPRYLIKTRGQQVTLSCSPISGHRSVSWYQQTPGQGLQFLFEYFSETQRNKGNFPGRFSGRQFSNSRSEMNVSTLELGDSALYLCASRPGTGGWVYNEQFFGPGTRLTVL.

The rearrangement links TRBV7-2 to TRBJ2-7; possibly TRBD1 for D (6 bases). V lost 5 bases, J lost 2 bases, and 13 bases lay in between. Germline CDR1 reads SGHTA; CDR2 reads FQGNSA. The CDR3 spans 14 residues. CDR3 in amino acids: CASSLWGTTYEQYF. Here the CDR3 DNA reads TGTGCCAGCAGCCTGTGGGGGACAACCTACGAGCAGTACTTC.

This rearrangement joins TRBV2 to TRBJ2-7; 7 bases are a match to TRBD2. This CDR3 region has 15 residues. V trimming: 7 bases; J trimming: 1 base; junction bases outside the gene matches: 10. Germline assignment: CDR1 SNHLY and CDR2 FYNNEI. The CDR3 DNA is TGTGCCAGCATCCCTGGCCTAGCGGAGTCCTACGAGCAGTACTTC. Translated: CASIPGLAESYEQYF.

The CDR3 spells CASSFYRSYGYTF. CDR3 in DNA: TGTGCCAGCAGTTTCTACCGGAGCTATGGCTACACCTTC. This sequence joins TRBV28 and TRBJ1-2, with D unresolved. The CDR3 runs 13 residues. Trimming left V 3 bases short and J 4 bases short, with 9 bases between. Germline V gives CDR1 MDHEN, CDR2 SYDVKM.

CDR3 in amino acids: CASSLSGVYGYTF. The CDR3 DNA sequence: TGTGCCAGCAGTTTATCAGGGGTCTATGGCTACACCTTC. The chain joins TRBV27 to TRBJ1-2; D is possibly TRBD1 (5 bases). CDR1 and CDR2 from the germline V gene are MNHEY and SMNVEV (reference sequence). V was pared by 0 bases and J by 4 bases, with 6 bases between. The CDR3 is made up of 13 amino acids.

The gene calls are TRBV29-1 and TRBJ2-6, with TRBD1 identical over 8 bases. CDR3 size: 16 residues. The ends lost 6 bases at V and 3 bases at J; junction bases unmatched: 10. Per the germline V gene, CDR1 is SQVTM and CDR2 is ANQGSEA. For the CDR3, the DNA is TGCAGCGTGGTGGACAGGGCCCTAGTTGGGGCCAACGTCCTGACTTTC. As protein: CSVVDRALVGANVLTF.